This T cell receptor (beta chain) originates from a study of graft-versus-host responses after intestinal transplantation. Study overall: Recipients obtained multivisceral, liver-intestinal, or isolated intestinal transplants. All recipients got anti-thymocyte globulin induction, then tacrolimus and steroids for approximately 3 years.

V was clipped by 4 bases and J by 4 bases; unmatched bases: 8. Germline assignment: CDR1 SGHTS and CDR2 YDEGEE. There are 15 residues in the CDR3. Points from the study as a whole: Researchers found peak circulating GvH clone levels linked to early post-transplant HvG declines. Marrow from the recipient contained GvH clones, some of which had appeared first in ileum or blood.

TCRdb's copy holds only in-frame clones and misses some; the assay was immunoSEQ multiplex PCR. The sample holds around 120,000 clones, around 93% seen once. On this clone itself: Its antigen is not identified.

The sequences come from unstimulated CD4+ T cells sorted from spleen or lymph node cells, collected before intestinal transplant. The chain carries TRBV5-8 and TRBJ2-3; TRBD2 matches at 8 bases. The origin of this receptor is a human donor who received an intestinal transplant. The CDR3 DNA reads TGTGCCAGCAGCCTGGGACTAGAGGTCTCAGATACGCAGTATTTT. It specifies CASSLGLEVSDTQYF.